These T cell receptor beta chains were read from a single sample in a study of beta chain features in type 1 diabetes. TCRdb's table, derived via immunoSEQ multiplex PCR, lists solely in-frame clones and lacks some. The sample yields hundreds of thousands of clones, around 15% seen once. Sequenced sample: naive CD4+ T cells from blood. The origin of the receptors is a man younger than 35 in good health. Both conserved end residues are part of each CDR3. The order of the fields is J gene, clone size, V gene, CDR3 protein. The listing skips clone size in some rows; elsewhere it reads once, few, many or a size class.

J: TRBJ2-7; size: few; V: TRBV7-2; CDR3: CASSLGWLAYYEQYF
J: TRBJ1-2; size: .; V: TRBV5-1; CDR3: CASSLLTGDYGYTF
J: TRBJ2-3; size: .; V: TRBV29-1; CDR3: CSVVKNTDTQYF
J: TRBJ2-3; size: few; V: TRBV25-1; CDR3: CASSEYRATDTQYF
J: TRBJ2-7; size: .; V: TRBV28; CDR3: CASTISYSYEQYF
J: TRBJ2-2; size: .; V: TRBV7-7; CDR3: CASSQGTLNTGELFF
J: TRBJ2-7; size: few; V: TRBV28; CDR3: CASSTEGLPYEQYF
J: TRBJ1-2; size: few; V: TRBV27; CDR3: CASRTTGDNYGYTF
J: TRBJ1-2; size: .; V: TRBV7-9; CDR3: CASSPSFPYGYTF
J: TRBJ1-1; size: .; V: TRBV10-3; CDR3: CAIRPQGGTEAFF
J: TRBJ1-2; size: few; V: TRBV9; CDR3: CASSARTGEYGYTF
J: TRBJ2-2; size: few; V: TRBV7-3; CDR3: CASSSGGPGELFF
J: TRBJ2-7; size: few; V: TRBV5-1; CDR3: CASSLMTGIGYEQYF
J: TRBJ2-6; size: few; V: TRBV7-2; CDR3: CASSRQYSGANVLTF
J: TRBJ2-1; size: .; V: TRBV5-1; CDR3: CASSSGPSSYNEQFF
J: TRBJ2-3; size: .; V: TRBV7-2; CDR3: CARGGPTDTQYF
J: TRBJ1-5; size: .; V: TRBV29-1; CDR3: CSVVGGEGYPQHF
J: TRBJ2-7; size: few; V: TRBV7-3; CDR3: CASSSTGVQYF
J: TRBJ2-7; size: .; V: TRBV7-9; CDR3: CASSLGRASGNDEQYF
J: TRBJ2-3; size: .; V: TRBV29-1; CDR3: CSVGRRGDTGYTDTQYF
J: TRBJ2-3; size: .; V: TRBV7-9; CDR3: CASSFGQDSTDTQYF
J: TRBJ1-5; size: .; V: TRBV19; CDR3: CASSMTGLKNQPQHF
J: TRBJ2-4; size: few; V: TRBV7-2; CDR3: CASSPGLAGGGGNIQYF
J: TRBJ2-1; size: .; V: TRBV27; CDR3: CASKGGGLLYNEQFF
J: TRBJ2-3; size: few; V: TRBV7-4; CDR3: CASSRGLAGGSTDTQYF
J: TRBJ1-1; size: few; V: TRBV10-3; CDR3: CAIRSGIEAFF
J: TRBJ1-5; size: few; V: TRBV7-9; CDR3: CASSSGVEGGQPQHF
J: TRBJ2-2; size: .; V: TRBV4-3; CDR3: CASSQLVRRNTGELFF
J: TRBJ2-7; size: few; V: TRBV21-1; CDR3: CASSEDRFYEQYF
J: TRBJ2-6; size: .; V: TRBV7-3; CDR3: CASSLQLTGANVLTF
J: TRBJ2-7; size: .; V: TRBV18; CDR3: CASSPQADNYEQYF
J: TRBJ2-1; size: few; V: TRBV9; CDR3: CASSPRGSGGYNEQFF
J: TRBJ2-7; size: .; V: TRBV5-1; CDR3: CASSLDAAGDYKVEQYF
J: TRBJ2-5; size: .; V: TRBV19; CDR3: CAIRDGSSETQYF
J: TRBJ2-1; size: .; V: TRBV11-2; CDR3: CASSSYRTSWGNEQFF
J: TRBJ2-1; size: .; V: TRBV9; CDR3: CASSFRTSGRAGDEQFF
J: TRBJ2-5; size: .; V: TRBV19; CDR3: CASSRTGRAETQYF
J: TRBJ2-5; size: few; V: TRBV7-2; CDR3: CASSLAGTGSETQYF
J: TRBJ1-2; size: .; V: TRBV27; CDR3: CASSSPGLQGEVYGYTF
J: TRBJ2-2; size: few; V: TRBV6-6; CDR3: CASSPGQMNTGELFF